A selection of T cell receptor beta chains follows, all from one sample in a study of identical twins. In TCRdb, the 5' RACE reads were re-called with MiXCR into one record per CDR3 protein. The data show under 400,000 distinct CDR3 sequences, approximately 8.7% seen once. Sequenced: naive T cells sorted from blood. These receptors were collected from a woman aged 50 to 60 in good health. The CDR3 runs from the conserved cysteine through the conserved F or W. The D gene is left open where the match is weak. The size of a clone is reported for some rows only, either as once, few or many, or as a class for expanded clones.

j_call v_call d_call clone_size cdr3_aa cdr3_nt
TRBJ2-2 TRBV10-1 TRBD1 NA CASSETYRGNTGELFF TGCGCCAGCAGTGAGACTTACAGGGGAAACACCGGGGAGCTGTTTTTT
TRBJ2-1 TRBV7-9 TRBD2 NA CALGRELFDEQFF TGTGCCCTTGGGCGGGAGCTCTTCGATGAGCAGTTCTTC
TRBJ2-2 TRBV19 NA NA CASSMRAGELFF TGTGCCAGTAGTATGAGGGCTGGGGAGCTGTTTTTT
TRBJ2-2 TRBV27 NA few CASSLPAAHGELFF TGTGCCAGCAGTTTACCGGCTGCCCACGGGGAGCTGTTTTTT
TRBJ1-2 TRBV20-1 NA NA CSVGTENYGYTF TGCAGTGTTGGGACGGAAAACTATGGCTACACCTTC
TRBJ2-7 TRBV20-1 TRBD2 NA CSARASGRAANEQYF TGCAGTGCTAGGGCTAGCGGGAGGGCCGCGAACGAGCAGTACTTC
TRBJ2-1 TRBV5-1 NA NA CASSLGVIIHEQFF TGCGCCAGCAGCTTGGGTGTTATTATCCATGAGCAGTTCTTC
TRBJ1-2 TRBV5-5 TRBD1 NA CASFLQGAPYGYTF TGTGCCAGCTTCCTTCAGGGGGCGCCCTATGGCTACACCTTC
TRBJ2-7 TRBV6-1 NA few CASSERTWNEQYF TGTGCCAGCAGTGAACGAACTTGGAACGAGCAGTACTTC
TRBJ2-6 TRBV6-5 NA NA CASMGGARSGANVLTF TGTGCCTCGATGGGGGGGGCGCGCTCTGGGGCCAACGTCCTGACTTTC
TRBJ2-3 TRBV27 NA many CASSLSRRTDTQYF TGTGCCAGCAGTTTGTCCCGGCGCACAGATACGCAGTATTTT
TRBJ2-7 TRBV12-3/TRBV12-4 NA few CASSPGVVGYEQYF TGTGCCAGCAGCCCCGGGGTTGTGGGCTACGAGCAGTACTTC
TRBJ1-1 TRBV7-6 NA few CASSLGSTGTEAFF TGTGCCAGCAGCTTGGGATCGACAGGCACTGAAGCTTTCTTT
TRBJ1-1 TRBV6-5 NA many CASKASTWVNTEAFF TGTGCCAGCAAGGCGTCAACATGGGTGAACACTGAAGCTTTCTTT
TRBJ2-2 TRBV2 NA few CASRPMGAGELFF TGTGCCAGCAGACCTATGGGGGCCGGGGAGCTGTTTTTT
TRBJ1-5 TRBV23-1 NA NA CASTGPGKRYSNQPQHF TGCGCCAGCACCGGACCCGGGAAACGATATAGCAATCAGCCCCAGCATTTT
TRBJ2-1 TRBV19 NA NA CASSSQGNYNEQFF TGTGCCAGTAGTTCGCAGGGGAACTACAATGAGCAGTTCTTC
TRBJ1-5 TRBV3-1 TRBD1 few CASSPSRTGHSNQPQHF TGTGCCAGCAGCCCTTCACGGACAGGCCATAGCAATCAGCCCCAGCATTTT
TRBJ2-2 TRBV11-2 TRBD2 many CASSPLAGGTGELFF TGTGCCAGCAGCCCACTAGCGGGAGGGACCGGGGAGCTGTTTTTT
TRBJ2-5 TRBV18 NA NA CASSPGDESLGTQYF TGTGCCAGCTCACCAGGAGACGAGTCCTTAGGGACCCAGTACTTC
TRBJ1-5 TRBV15 TRBD1 many CATSRDLGQVGQPQHF TGTGCCACCAGCAGAGATCTGGGACAGGTGGGTCAGCCCCAGCATTTT
TRBJ2-5 TRBV7-3 TRBD2 few CASSHSGLAGGETQYF TGTGCCAGCAGCCACTCCGGACTAGCGGGAGGAGAGACCCAGTACTTC
TRBJ2-2 TRBV29-1 TRBD2 NA CSVEFPRLAGGTGELFF TGCAGCGTTGAATTCCCCCGACTAGCGGGAGGAACCGGGGAGCTGTTTTTT
TRBJ2-1 TRBV24-1 NA many CATSDFNPGLEQFF TGTGCCACCAGTGACTTTAATCCAGGTCTTGAGCAGTTCTTC
TRBJ2-2 TRBV4-2 TRBD2 few CASSQELWASGRTGELFF TGTGCCAGCAGCCAAGAATTGTGGGCTAGCGGGAGGACCGGGGAGCTGTTTTTT
TRBJ2-2 TRBV20-1 NA many CSARDLQRTGELFF TGCAGTGCTAGAGATCTTCAGCGGACCGGGGAGCTGTTTTTT